This T cell receptor beta chain was sequenced during a study of tumor-infiltrating lymphocytes in primary liver carcinoma. Study observations and caveats: The top-250-clone fraction was significantly higher in tumors than in blood (p = 0.039).

Starting material for RNA and DNA co-extraction consisted of about 20-30 mg of unsorted bulk tissue. Researchers generated TCR beta cDNA from 500 to 600 ng of total RNA, relying on a constant-region primer. Each TCR beta library was derived from three nested multiplex PCR rounds that employed slightly modified ARM-PCR. TRBV1-TRBV30 forward primers paired with a C-beta reverse primer were used in the first two PCR rounds, which ran approximately 10 cycles each. From the multiplex PCR reads, TCRdb called clonotypes with MiXCR, one entry per CDR3 protein. The repertoire consists of 95,000 to 100,000 distinct CDR3 sequences, with about 67% occurring once and the leading ten covering more than 10%. At least ten counts were recorded for this clonotype. The antigen remains unidentified. The CDR3 has 13 amino acids. Germline assignment: CDR1 SQVTM and CDR2 ANQGSEA.

The sample comprised liver tumor tissue from sampling region 2. Documented subset: tumor region T2, inferior pole. This chain links TRBV29-1 with TRBJ1-1; 9 nucleotides line up with TRBD1. The clonotype comes from a woman aged 55-70 years with primary liver carcinoma and hepatitis B virus infection. CDR3 loop: CGSRGQGNTEAFF. CDR3 in DNA: TGCGGCTCCCGGGGACAGGGGAACACTGAAGCTTTCTTT.